This T cell receptor (beta chain) is from a study of blood T cells in healthy people across ages. Alongside a J-beta primer mix, a sample-barcoded 5' primer served in a second PCR lasting roughly 7 to 11 cycles. One entry per CDR3 protein, called by TCRdb with MiXCR from the 5' RACE reads. The sample contains roughly 800,000 distinct CDR3 sequences, 25% of which appear only once. The study drew donors from healthy Caucasian individuals in Russia aged 6 to 90. The CDR3 length is 16 residues. The V segment lost 0 bases and the J segment 4 bases; nucleotides outside the gene matches: 7. Germline CDR1 reads SGHRS; CDR2 reads YFSETQ. This clonotype was seen many times. This same sample was also part of a study on T cells of mothers and their children.

This sequence originates from a boy aged 5-17 years in good health. This sequence joins TRBV5-1 and TRBJ2-1; 7 positions agree with TRBD1. The sequencing input was blood. This CDR3 reads CASSLVGDRAYNEQFF. The CDR3 coding sequence is TGCGCCAGCAGCTTGGTGGGCGACAGGGCGTACAATGAGCAGTTCTTC. The variable domain in full, with the rest retrieved from reference TRBV5-1 and TRBJ2-1, is KAGVTQTPRYLIKTRGQQVTLSCSPISGHRSVSWYQQTPGQGLQFLFEYFSETQRNKGNFPGRFSGRQFSNSRSEMNVSTLELGDSALYLCASSLVGDRAYNEQFFGPGTRLTVL.